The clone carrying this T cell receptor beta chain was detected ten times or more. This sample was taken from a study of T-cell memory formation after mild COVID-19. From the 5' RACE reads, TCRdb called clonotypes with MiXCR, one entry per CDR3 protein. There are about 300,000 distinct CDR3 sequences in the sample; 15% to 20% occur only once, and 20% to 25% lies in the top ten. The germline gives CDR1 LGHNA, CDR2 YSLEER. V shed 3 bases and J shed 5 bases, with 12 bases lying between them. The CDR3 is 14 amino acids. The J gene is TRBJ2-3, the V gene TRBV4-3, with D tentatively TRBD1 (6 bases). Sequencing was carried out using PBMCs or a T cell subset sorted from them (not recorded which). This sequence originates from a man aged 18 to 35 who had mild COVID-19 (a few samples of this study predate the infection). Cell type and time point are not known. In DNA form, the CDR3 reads TGCGCCAGCAGCCAGAACAGGGAAGGAGATACGCAGTATTTT. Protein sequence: CASSQNREGDTQYF.